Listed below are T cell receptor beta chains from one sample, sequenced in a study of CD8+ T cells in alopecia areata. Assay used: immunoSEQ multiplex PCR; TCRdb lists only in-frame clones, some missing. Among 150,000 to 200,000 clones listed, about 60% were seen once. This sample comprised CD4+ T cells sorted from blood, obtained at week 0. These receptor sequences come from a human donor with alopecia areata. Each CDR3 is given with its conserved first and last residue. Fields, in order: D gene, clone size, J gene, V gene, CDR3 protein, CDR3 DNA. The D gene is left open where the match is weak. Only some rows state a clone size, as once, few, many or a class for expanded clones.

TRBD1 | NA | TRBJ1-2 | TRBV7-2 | CASRETGGGYTF | TGTGCCAGCAGGGAGACAGGGGGCGGCTACACCTTT
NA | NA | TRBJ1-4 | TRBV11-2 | CASQGNEKLFF | TGTGCCAGTCAGGGTAATGAAAAACTGTTTTTT
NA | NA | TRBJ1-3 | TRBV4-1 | CASSQSTGGSGNTIYF | TGCGCCAGCAGCCAATCGACAGGCGGCTCTGGAAACACCATATATTTT
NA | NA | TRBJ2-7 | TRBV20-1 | CSAPRVDEQYF | TGCAGTGCCCCCCGGGTAGACGAGCAGTACTTC
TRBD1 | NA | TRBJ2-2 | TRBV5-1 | CASGTGDTGELFF | TGCGCCAGCGGGACAGGGGACACCGGGGAGCTGTTTTTT
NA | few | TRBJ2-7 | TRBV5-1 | CASSLVKGGYEQYF | TGCGCCAGCAGCTTGGTAAAAGGGGGCTACGAGCAGTACTTC
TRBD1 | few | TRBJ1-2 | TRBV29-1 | CSVGTGTGYGYTF | TGCAGCGTTGGGACCGGGACAGGATATGGCTACACCTTC
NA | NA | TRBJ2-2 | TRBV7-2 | CASSTRGGTGELFF | TGTGCCAGCAGTACGAGGGGTGGCACCGGGGAGCTGTTTTTT
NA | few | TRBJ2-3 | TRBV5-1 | CASKRDRGAGTDTQYF | TGCGCCAGCAAAAGGGATCGGGGCGCGGGCACAGATACGCAGTATTTT
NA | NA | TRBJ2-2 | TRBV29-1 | CSVEVTSGGSGELFF | TGCAGCGTTGAAGTAACGTCAGGCGGGTCCGGGGAGCTGTTTTTT
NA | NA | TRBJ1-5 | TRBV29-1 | CSVLEGFGQPQHF | TGCAGCGTTTTAGAAGGGTTCGGACAGCCCCAGCATTTT
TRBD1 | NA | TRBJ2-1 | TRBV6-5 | CASSRSGTGAGEQFF | TGTGCCAGCAGCCGGTCCGGGACAGGGGCAGGTGAGCAGTTCTTC
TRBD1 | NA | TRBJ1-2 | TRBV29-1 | CSVADRGRHGYTF | TGCAGCGTTGCGGACAGGGGACGGCATGGCTACACCTTC
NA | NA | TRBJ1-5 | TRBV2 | CASSEQGPQHF | TGTGCCAGCAGTGAACAGGGGCCCCAGCATTTT
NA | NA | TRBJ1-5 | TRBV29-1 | CSVGGADSNQPQHF | TGCAGCGTTGGGGGGGCCGATAGCAATCAGCCCCAGCATTTT
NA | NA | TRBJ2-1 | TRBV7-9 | CASSGARTGEQFF | TGTGCCAGCAGCGGAGCAAGAACGGGGGAGCAGTTCTTC
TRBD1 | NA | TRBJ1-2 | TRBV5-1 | CASTGQENYGYTF | TGCGCCAGCACCGGACAGGAGAACTATGGCTACACCTTC
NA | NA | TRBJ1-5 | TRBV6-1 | CASSGLSNQPQHF | TGTGCCAGCAGTGGACTGAGCAATCAGCCCCAGCATTTT
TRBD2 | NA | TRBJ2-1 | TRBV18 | CASSPWTSGGANEQFF | TGTGCCAGCTCACCCTGGACTAGCGGGGGGGCCAATGAGCAGTTCTTC
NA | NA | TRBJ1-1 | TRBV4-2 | CASSQGFQRNTEAFF | TGTGCCAGCAGCCAAGGTTTCCAGAGGAACACTGAAGCTTTCTTT
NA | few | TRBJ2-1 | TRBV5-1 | CASSFYPPNSSGDEQFF | TGCGCCAGCAGCTTCTACCCGCCCAATAGCTCCGGGGATGAGCAGTTCTTC
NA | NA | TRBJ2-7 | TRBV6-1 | CASSERGLFYEQYF | TGTGCCAGCAGTGAAAGGGGACTTTTCTACGAGCAGTACTTC
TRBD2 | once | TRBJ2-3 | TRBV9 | CASSARTSGGTDTQYF | TGTGCCAGCAGCGCAAGGACTAGCGGGGGTACAGATACGCAGTATTTT
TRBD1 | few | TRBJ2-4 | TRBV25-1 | CASNPGQGHNIQYF | TGTGCCAGCAATCCGGGACAGGGTCACAACATTCAGTACTTC
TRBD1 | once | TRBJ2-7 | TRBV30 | CAWSTRDRGGEQYF | TGTGCCTGGAGTACGAGGGACAGGGGTGGCGAGCAGTACTTC
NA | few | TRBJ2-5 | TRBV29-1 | CSVDHRLGTQYF | TGCAGCGTTGATCACAGGTTGGGGACCCAGTACTTC
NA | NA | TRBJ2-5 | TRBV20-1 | CSAQSRETQYF | TGCAGTGCTCAGTCTCGGGAGACCCAGTACTTC
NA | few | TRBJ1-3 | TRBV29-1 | CSVQESENTIYF | TGCAGCGTCCAAGAGTCAGAAAACACCATATATTTT
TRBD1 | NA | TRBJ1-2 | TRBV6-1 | CASSEGQVGGYTF | TGTGCCAGCAGTGAGGGACAGGTTGGGGGCTACACCTTC
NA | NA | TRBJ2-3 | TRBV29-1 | CSVVGRFVNTQYF | TGCAGCGTTGTCGGTAGGTTCGTGAATACGCAGTATTTT
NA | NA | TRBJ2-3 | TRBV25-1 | CASSRSGDTQYF | TGTGCCAGCAGTCGGTCCGGGGATACGCAGTATTTT
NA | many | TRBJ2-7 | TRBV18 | CASSPPGGSNEQYF | TGTGCCAGCTCACCACCGGGGGGATCCAACGAGCAGTACTTC
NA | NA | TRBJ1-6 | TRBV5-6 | CASTLDGYNSPLHF | TGTGCCAGCACCCTCGACGGATATAATTCACCCCTCCACTTT
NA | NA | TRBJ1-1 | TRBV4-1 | CASSQDGAPGAFF | TGCGCCAGCAGCCAAGATGGGGCCCCCGGAGCTTTCTTT
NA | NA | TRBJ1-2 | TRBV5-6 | CASSMAGPYGYTF | TGTGCCAGCAGCATGGCGGGCCCCTATGGCTACACCTTC
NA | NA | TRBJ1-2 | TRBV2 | CASSDYGYTF | TGTGCCAGCAGTGATTATGGCTACACCTTC
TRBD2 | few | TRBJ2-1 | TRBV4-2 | CASSHEPGTSYNEQFF | TGTGCCAGCAGCCACGAACCCGGGACTAGCTACAATGAGCAGTTCTTC